Detailed here is one T cell receptor (beta chain). Regarding time point: newly diagnosed GD, antithyroid drugs for less than 3 months. Making the TCR library involved RNA that had been extracted from PBMCs. Into tubes containing EDTA, roughly 8.8 milliliters of peripheral blood were drawn. V trimming: 2 bases; J trimming: 5 bases; junction bases outside the gene matches: 11. The CDR3 has 18 residues. CDR1 and CDR2 from the germline V gene are SGHRS and YFSETQ. Combining iRepertoire HTBI primers with Arm-PCR of CDR3 regions, the authors built TCR beta libraries. TCRdb reanalysed the multiplex PCR reads using MiXCR and keeps one entry per CDR3 protein. The sample lists some 490,000 distinct CDR3 sequences; around 12% were seen once. The data originate from a study of regulatory T cells in long-lasting Graves disease. These data were likewise used in another study, on T cells in Graves' hyperthyroidism and ophthalmopathy. That study adds: The definition of stable Graves' hyperthyroidism was no ophthalmopathy progression within 18 months. Aged 18 to 65, the patients had hyperthyroidism that was newly diagnosed and had lasted under 2 months. A set of HTBI primers served as the primers for a first-round RT-PCR of the TCR CDR3.

This receptor was obtained from a woman aged 25 to 39 with Graves disease. This chain joins TRBV5-1 and TRBJ2-7; 15 bases are shared with TRBD2. The specimen was peripheral blood mononuclear cells (PBMCs), collected at new diagnosis, from a patient treated with antithyroid drugs. As DNA, the CDR3 is TGCGCCAGCAGCTTTCTTGGACTAGCGGGAGGGCCGGGTGACGAGCAGTACTTC. The encoded protein is CASSFLGLAGGPGDEQYF.